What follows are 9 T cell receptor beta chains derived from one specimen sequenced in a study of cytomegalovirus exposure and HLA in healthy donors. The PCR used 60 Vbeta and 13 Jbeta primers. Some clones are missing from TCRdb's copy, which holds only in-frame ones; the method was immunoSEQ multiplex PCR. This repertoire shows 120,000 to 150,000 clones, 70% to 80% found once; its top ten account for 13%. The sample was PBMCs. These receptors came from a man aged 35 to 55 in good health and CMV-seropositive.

This CDR3 reads CASSGGAGGPTEAFF. In DNA, the CDR3 is TGTGCCAGCAGTGGGGGAGCAGGGGGCCCTACTGAAGCTTTCTTT. V is TRBV6-1 and J is TRBJ1-1; 8 nucleotides agree with TRBD1. J lost 5 bases, V lost 4 bases, and 9 bases had no gene match. Germline V gene lookup returns CDR1 MNHNS and CDR2 SASEGT. The length of the CDR3 is 15 residues.

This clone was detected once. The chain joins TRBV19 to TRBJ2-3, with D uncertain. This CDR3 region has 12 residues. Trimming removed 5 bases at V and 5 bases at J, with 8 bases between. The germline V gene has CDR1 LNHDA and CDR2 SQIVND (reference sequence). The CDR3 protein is CASSVRLDTQYF. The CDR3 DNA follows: TGTGCCAGTAGTGTCCGACTAGATACGCAGTATTTT.

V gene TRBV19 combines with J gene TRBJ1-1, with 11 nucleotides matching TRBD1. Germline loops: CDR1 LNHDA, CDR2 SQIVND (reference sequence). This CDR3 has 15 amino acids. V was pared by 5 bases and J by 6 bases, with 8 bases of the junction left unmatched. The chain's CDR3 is CASSPRTGGFAEAFF. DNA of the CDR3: TGTGCCAGTAGTCCACGGACAGGGGGCTTCGCTGAAGCTTTCTTT. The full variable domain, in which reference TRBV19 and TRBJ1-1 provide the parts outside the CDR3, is DGGITQSPKYLFRKEGQNVTLSCEQNLNHDAMYWYRQDPGQGLRLIYYSQIVNDFQKGDIAEGYSVSREKKESFPLTVTSAQKNPTAFYLCASSPRTGGFAEAFFGQGTRLTVV.

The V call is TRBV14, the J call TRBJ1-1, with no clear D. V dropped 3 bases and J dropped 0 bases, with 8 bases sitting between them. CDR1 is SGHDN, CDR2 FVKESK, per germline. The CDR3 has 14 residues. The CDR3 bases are TGTGCCAGCAGCCAGTTAAGAGTGAACACTGAAGCTTTCTTT. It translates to CASSQLRVNTEAFF.

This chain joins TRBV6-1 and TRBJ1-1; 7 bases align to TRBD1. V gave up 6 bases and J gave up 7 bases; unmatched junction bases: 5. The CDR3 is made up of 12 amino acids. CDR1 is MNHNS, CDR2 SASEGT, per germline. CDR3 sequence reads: CASSQGTVEAFF. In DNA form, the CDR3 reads TGTGCCAGCAGCCAGGGGACAGTTGAAGCTTTCTTT.

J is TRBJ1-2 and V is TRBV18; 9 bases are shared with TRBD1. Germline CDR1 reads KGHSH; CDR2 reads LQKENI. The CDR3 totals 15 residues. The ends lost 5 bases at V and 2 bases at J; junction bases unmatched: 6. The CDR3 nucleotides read TGTGCCAGCTCAGAAAGCACAGGGGGCAACTATGGCTACACCTTC. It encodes CASSESTGGNYGYTF. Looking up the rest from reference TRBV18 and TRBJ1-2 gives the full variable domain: NAGVMQNPRHLVRRRGQEARLRCSPMKGHSHVYWYRQLPEEGLKFMVYLQKENIIDESGMPKERFSAEFPKEGPSILRIQQVVRGDSAAYFCASSESTGGNYGYTFGSGTRLTVV.

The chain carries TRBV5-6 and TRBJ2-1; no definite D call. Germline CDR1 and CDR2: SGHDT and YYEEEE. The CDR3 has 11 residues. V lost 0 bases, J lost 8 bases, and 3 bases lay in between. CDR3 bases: TGTGCCAGCAGCTTGGCGTATGAGCAGTTCTTC. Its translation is CASSLAYEQFF.

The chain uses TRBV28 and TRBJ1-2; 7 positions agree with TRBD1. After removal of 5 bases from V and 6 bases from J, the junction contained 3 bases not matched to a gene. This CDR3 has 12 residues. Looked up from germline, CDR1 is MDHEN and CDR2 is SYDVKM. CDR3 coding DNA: TGTGCCAGCAGTCTCGGACAGGATGGCTACACCTTC. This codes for CASSLGQDGYTF.

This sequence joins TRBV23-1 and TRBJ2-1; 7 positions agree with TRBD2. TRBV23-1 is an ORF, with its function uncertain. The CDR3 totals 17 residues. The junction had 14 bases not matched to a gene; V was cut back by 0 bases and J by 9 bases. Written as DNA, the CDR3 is TGCGCCAGCAGTCAATCGGGGAGGGACGGAAAAAAGTGTGAGCAGTTCTTC. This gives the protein CASSQSGRDGKKCEQFF.